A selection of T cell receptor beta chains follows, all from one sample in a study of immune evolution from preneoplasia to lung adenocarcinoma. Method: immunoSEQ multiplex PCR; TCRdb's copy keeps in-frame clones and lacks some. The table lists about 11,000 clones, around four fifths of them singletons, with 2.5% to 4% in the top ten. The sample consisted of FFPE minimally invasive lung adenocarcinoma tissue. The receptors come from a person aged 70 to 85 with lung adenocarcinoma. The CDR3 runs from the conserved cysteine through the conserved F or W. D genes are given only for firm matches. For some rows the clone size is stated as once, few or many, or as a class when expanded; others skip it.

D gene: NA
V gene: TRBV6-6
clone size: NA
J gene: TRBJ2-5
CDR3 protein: CASQTKGETQYF
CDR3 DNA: TGTGCCAGTCAGACGAAAGGAGAGACCCAGTACTTC

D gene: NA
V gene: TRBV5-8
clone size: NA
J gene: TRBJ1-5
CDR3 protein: CASSFSPKGPQHF
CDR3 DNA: TGTGCCAGCAGCTTTTCGCCGAAAGGGCCCCAGCATTTT

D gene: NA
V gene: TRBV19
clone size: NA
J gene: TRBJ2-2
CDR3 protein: CASSPRTDARTGELFF
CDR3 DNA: TGTGCCAGTAGTCCACGGACCGACGCAAGGACCGGGGAGCTGTTTTTT

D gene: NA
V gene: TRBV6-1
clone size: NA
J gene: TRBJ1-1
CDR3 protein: CASSRTVENTEAFF
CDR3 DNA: TGTGCCAGCAGTCGGACCGTCGAGAACACTGAAGCTTTCTTT

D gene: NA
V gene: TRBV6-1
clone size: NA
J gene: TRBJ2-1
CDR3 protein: CAIAWGSSYNEQFF
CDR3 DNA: TGTGCCATAGCTTGGGGGAGCTCCTACAATGAGCAGTTCTTC

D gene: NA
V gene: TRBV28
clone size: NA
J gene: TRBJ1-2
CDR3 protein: CASSLAASYGYTF
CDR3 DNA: TGTGCCAGCAGCCTAGCTGCAAGCTATGGCTACACCTTC

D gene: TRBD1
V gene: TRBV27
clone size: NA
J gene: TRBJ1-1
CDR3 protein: CASSSRDSPEAFF
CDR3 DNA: TGTGCCAGCAGTTCCCGGGACAGCCCTGAAGCTTTCTTT

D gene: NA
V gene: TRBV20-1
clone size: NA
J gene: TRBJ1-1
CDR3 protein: CSAKGNTEAFF
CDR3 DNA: TGCAGTGCTAAGGGGAACACTGAAGCTTTCTTT

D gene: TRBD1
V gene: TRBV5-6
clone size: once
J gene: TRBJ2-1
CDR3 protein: CASSLETGAAYNEQFF
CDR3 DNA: TGTGCCAGCAGCCTAGAGACAGGGGCGGCCTACAATGAGCAGTTCTTC

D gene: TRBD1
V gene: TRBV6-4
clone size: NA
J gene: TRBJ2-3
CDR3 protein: CASSTGTGGTDTQYF
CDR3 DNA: TGTGCCAGCAGTACCGGGACAGGGGGGACAGATACGCAGTATTTT

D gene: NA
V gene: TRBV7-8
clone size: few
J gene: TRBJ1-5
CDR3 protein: CASSLAGGGQHF
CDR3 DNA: TGTGCCAGCAGCTTAGCTGGGGGAGGCCAGCATTTT

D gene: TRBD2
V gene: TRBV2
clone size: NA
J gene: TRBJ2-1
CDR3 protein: CASRLAGGIGNYNEQFF
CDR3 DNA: TGTGCCAGCCGTTTAGCGGGGGGGATAGGGAACTACAATGAGCAGTTCTTC

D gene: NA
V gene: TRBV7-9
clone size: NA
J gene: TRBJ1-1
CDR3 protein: CASSLLTGRNTEAFF
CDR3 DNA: TGTGCCAGCAGCCTATTGACAGGTAGGAACACTGAAGCTTTCTTT

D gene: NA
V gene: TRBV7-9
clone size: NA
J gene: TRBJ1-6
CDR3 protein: CASEGGTGPNSPLHF
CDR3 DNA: TGTGCCAGCGAGGGGGGAACAGGGCCAAATTCACCCCTCCACTTT

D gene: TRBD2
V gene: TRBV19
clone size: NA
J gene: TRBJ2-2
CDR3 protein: CASTPTILAGVQTGELFF
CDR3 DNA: TGTGCCAGTACCCCAACCATACTAGCGGGAGTGCAAACCGGGGAGCTGTTTTTT

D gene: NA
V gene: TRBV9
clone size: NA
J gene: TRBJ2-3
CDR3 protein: CASSVSALWTDTQYF
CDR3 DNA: TGTGCCAGCAGCGTTTCGGCGCTATGGACAGATACGCAGTATTTT

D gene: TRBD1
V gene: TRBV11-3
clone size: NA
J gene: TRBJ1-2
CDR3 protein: CASSSTGGFPYGYTF
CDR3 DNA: TGTGCCAGCAGCTCGACAGGGGGGTTTCCCTATGGCTACACCTTC

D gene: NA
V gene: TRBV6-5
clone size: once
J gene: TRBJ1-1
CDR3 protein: CASSKNGYTEAFF
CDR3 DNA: TGTGCCAGCAGCAAAAATGGGTACACTGAAGCTTTCTTT

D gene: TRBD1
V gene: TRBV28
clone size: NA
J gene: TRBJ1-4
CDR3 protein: CASTLGTGGLKLFF
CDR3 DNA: TGTGCCAGCACCCTGGGGACAGGCGGACTCAAACTGTTTTTT

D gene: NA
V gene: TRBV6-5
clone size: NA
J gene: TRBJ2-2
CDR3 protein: CGSGPAGELFF
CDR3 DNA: TGTGGTTCCGGGCCCGCCGGGGAGCTGTTTTTT

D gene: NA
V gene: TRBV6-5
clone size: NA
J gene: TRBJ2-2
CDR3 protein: CASRTQGLLTGELFF
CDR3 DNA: TGTGCCAGCAGAACGCAGGGACTCCTCACCGGGGAGCTGTTTTTT

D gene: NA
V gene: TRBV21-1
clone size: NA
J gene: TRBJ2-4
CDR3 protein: CASSSPGVKADKNIQYF
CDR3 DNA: TGTGCCAGCAGCTCCCCGGGGGTGAAGGCGGACAAAAACATTCAGTACTTC

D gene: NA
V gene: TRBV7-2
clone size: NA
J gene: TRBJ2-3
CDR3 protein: CASSLGGSPDTQYF
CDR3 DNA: TGTGCCAGCAGCTTAGGAGGGTCTCCAGATACGCAGTATTTT

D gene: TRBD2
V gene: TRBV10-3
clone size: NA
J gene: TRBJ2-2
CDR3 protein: CAISDLGLAANTGELFF
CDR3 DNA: TGTGCCATCAGTGACTTGGGACTAGCGGCGAACACCGGGGAGCTGTTTTTT

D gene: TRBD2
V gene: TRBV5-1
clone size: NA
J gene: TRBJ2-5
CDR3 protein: CASSTGPQGLAGTQETQYF
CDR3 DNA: TGCGCCAGCAGCACGGGACCACAGGGACTAGCGGGGACACAAGAGACCCAGTACTTC

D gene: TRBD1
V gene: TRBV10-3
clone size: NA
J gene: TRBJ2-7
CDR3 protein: CAITPDRDNEQYF
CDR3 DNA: TGTGCCATCACCCCCGACAGGGACAACGAGCAGTACTTC

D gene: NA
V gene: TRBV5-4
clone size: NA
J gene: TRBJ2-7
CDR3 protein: CASSSSGGYEQYF
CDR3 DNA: TGTGCCAGCAGCTCCTCCGGGGGTTACGAGCAGTACTTC

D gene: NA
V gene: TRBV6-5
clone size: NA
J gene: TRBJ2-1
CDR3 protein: CASSYDTSSEQFF
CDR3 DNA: TGTGCCAGCAGTTACGACACTAGTAGTGAGCAGTTCTTC

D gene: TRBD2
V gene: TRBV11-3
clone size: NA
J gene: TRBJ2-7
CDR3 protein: CASSFLGLAYEQYF
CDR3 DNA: TGTGCCAGCAGCTTTTTGGGACTAGCCTACGAGCAGTACTTC

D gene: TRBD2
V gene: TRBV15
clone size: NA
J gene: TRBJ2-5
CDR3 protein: CATSRDLYGTSGVQETQYF
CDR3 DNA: TGTGCCACCAGCAGAGATTTATATGGGACTAGCGGGGTGCAAGAGACCCAGTACTTC

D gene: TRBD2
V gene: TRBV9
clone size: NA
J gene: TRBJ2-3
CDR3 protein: CASKETSGGGTDTQYF
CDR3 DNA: TGTGCCAGCAAAGAGACTAGCGGGGGAGGCACAGATACGCAGTATTTT

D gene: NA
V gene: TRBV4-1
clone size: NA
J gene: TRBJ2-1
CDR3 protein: CASSQAGLVNEQFF
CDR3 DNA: TGCGCCAGCAGCCAAGCCGGGCTGGTCAATGAGCAGTTCTTC

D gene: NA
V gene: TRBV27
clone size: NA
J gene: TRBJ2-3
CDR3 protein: CASSLEDTDTQYF
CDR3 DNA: TGTGCCAGCAGTTTGGAGGACACAGATACGCAGTATTTT

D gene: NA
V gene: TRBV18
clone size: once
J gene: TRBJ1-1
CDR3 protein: CASSPPGGAEAFF
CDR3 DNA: TGTGCCAGCTCACCACCGGGGGGGGCTGAAGCTTTCTTT

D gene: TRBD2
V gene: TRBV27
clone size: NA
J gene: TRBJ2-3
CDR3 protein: CASTIRGTSGTTDTQYF
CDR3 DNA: TGTGCCAGCACTATTCGCGGGACTAGCGGGACCACAGATACGCAGTATTTT

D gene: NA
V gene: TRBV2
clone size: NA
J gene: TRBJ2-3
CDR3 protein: CASSGFSGLSTDTQYF
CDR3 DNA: TGTGCCAGCAGTGGATTTAGCGGTCTGAGCACAGATACGCAGTATTTT

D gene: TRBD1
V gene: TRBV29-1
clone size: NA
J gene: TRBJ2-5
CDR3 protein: CSVPRTGIGETQYF
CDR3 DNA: TGCAGCGTCCCCCGGACAGGGATAGGAGAGACCCAGTACTTC

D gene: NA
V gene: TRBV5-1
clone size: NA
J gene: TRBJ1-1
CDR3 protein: CASSLEAGAETEAFF
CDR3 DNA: TGCGCCAGCAGCTTGGAGGCAGGGGCGGAGACTGAAGCTTTCTTT

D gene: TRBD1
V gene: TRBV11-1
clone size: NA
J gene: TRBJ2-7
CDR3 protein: CASTRDRSSYEQYF
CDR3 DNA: TGTGCCAGCACCCGGGACAGATCCTCCTACGAGCAGTACTTC

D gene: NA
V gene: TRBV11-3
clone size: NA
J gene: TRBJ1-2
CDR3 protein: CASSLATGVYGYTF
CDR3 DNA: TGTGCCAGCAGCTTAGCTACAGGAGTCTATGGCTACACCTTC

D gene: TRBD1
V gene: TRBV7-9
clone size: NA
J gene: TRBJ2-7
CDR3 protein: CASSSGQGTYEQYF
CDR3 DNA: TGTGCCAGCAGCTCGGGACAGGGGACCTACGAGCAGTACTTC

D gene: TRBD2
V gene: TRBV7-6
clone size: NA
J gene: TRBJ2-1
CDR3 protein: CASSRTSGGTYNEQFF
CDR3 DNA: TGTGCCAGCAGCAGGACTAGCGGGGGCACCTACAATGAGCAGTTCTTC

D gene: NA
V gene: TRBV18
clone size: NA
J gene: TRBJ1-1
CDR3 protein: CASSPRKGAEAFF
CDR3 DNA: TGTGCCAGCTCACCGCGAAAGGGGGCTGAAGCTTTCTTT

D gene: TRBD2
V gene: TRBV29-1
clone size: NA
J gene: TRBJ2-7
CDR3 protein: CSVGASGRVGEQYF
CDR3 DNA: TGCAGCGTGGGGGCTAGCGGGAGGGTAGGCGAGCAGTACTTC

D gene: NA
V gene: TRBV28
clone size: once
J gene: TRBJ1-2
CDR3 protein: CASSRGPLRTLLYGYTF
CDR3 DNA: TGTGCCAGCAGTCGTGGGCCGTTGCGGACGCTACTCTATGGCTACACCTTC

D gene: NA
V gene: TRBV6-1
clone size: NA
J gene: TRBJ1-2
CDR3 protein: CASSEYGPTFYGYTF
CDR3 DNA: TGTGCCAGCAGTGAATACGGACCGACCTTCTATGGCTACACCTTC

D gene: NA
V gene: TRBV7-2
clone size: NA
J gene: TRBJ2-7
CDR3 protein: CASSLIRGPTYEQYF
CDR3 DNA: TGTGCCAGCAGCTTAATCCGGGGCCCTACCTACGAGCAGTACTTC

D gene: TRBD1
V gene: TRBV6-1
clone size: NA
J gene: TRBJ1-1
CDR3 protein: CASSATGTTEAFF
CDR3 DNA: TGTGCCAGCAGTGCGACAGGGACCACTGAAGCTTTCTTT